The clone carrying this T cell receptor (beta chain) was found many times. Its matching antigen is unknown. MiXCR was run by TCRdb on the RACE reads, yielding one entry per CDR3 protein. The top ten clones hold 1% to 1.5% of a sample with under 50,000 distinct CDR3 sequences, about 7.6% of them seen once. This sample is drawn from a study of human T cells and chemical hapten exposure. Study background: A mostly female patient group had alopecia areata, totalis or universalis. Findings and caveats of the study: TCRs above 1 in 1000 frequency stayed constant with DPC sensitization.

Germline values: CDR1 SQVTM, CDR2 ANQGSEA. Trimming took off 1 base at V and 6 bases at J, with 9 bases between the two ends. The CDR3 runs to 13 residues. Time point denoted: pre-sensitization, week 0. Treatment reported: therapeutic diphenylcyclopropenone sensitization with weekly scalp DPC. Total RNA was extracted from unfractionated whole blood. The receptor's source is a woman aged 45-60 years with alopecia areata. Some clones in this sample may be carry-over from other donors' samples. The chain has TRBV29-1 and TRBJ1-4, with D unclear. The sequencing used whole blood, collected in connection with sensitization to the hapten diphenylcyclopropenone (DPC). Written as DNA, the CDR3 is TGCAGCGTTGAAGTTTCGGCGGATGAAAAACTGTTTTTT. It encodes CSVEVSADEKLFF.